Presented here are 32 T cell receptor beta chains from one specimen sequenced in a study of CD8+ T cells in alopecia areata. RNA was isolated and reverse transcribed to cDNA, the sequencing template. The table came from immunoSEQ multiplex PCR; TCRdb's copy has only in-frame clones and leaves some out. Of about 12,000 clones listed, roughly three fifths are singletons. As part of sample collection, lesional scalp punch biopsies and peripheral blood were taken from alopecia areata patients. The sample was skin. The receptor set was obtained from a human donor with alopecia areata.

The J gene is TRBJ2-5, the V gene TRBV9; tentatively, D is TRBD1 or TRBD2 (5 bases each). This CDR3 comprises 15 residues. The germline CDR1 and CDR2 sequences are SGDLS and YYNGEE. Trimming removed 6 bases from V and 0 bases from J, with 15 bases in between. The CDR3 is CASTSGRMYQETQYF. CDR3 nucleotides: TGTGCCAGCACGTCGGGACGGATGTACCAAGAGACCCAGTACTTC.

By share, this clone counts as medium-sized. This rearrangement joins TRBV13 to TRBJ2-4; TRBD2 might be the D (6 bases). From germline, CDR1 is PRHDT and CDR2 FYEKMQ (reference sequence). Trimming removed 5 bases from V and 2 bases from J, with 16 bases in between. There are 16 residues in the CDR3. The CDR3 spells CASSNRDSGPKNIQYF. The CDR3 coding sequence is TGTGCCAGCAGCAACCGGGACTCGGGCCCCAAAAACATTCAGTACTTC. The full variable domain, with the rest looked up from reference TRBV13 and TRBJ2-4, is AAGVIQSPRHLIKEKRETATLKCYPIPRHDTVYWYQQGPGQDPQFLISFYEKMQSDKGSIPDRFSAQQFSDYHSELNMSSLELGDSALYFCASSNRDSGPKNIQYFGAGTRLSVL.

The gene calls are TRBV27 and TRBJ1-1; the match to TRBD1 covers 8 bases. The germline V gene has CDR1 MNHEY and CDR2 SMNVEV (reference sequence). V shed 0 bases and J 1 base; nucleotides not matched to a gene: 4. The CDR3 runs to 16 residues. This CDR3 is CASSLSYRGWNTEAFF. DNA for the CDR3: TGTGCCAGCAGTTTATCCTACAGGGGGTGGAACACTGAAGCTTTCTTT.

CDR3 DNA sequence: TGTGCCAGCACAGTGGCCGGGACTAGTTTAGATAGGAATGAGCAGTTCTTC. It codes for CASTVAGTSLDRNEQFF. The chain carries TRBV27 and TRBJ2-1, with TRBD2 matching 8 bases. J gave up 7 bases and V 7 bases, and 18 bases lay outside the gene matches. The CDR3 spans 17 residues. Germline CDR1 and CDR2: MNHEY and SMNVEV (reference sequence).

This sequence joins TRBV12-1 and TRBJ2-7; TRBD2 was called by the table and not checked on the DNA. TRBV12-1 is marked as a pseudogene. The CDR3 length is 15 residues. CDR3 amino acids: CASSVRGLGWHEQYF. Written as DNA, the CDR3 is TGTGCCAGCAGCGTGAGAGGACTAGGTTGGCACGAGCAGTACTTC.

This clone has just a few counts. V gene TRBV7-2 combines with J gene TRBJ2-1; no firm D call. CDR3 length: 14 amino acids. V lost 7 bases and J 2 bases, leaving 12 bases between the germline ends. Germline V gene data show CDR1 as SGHTA and CDR2 as FQGNSA. CDR3 in amino acids: CASTQSSPYNEQFF. The CDR3 bases are TGTGCCAGCACCCAGAGCAGCCCCTACAATGAGCAGTTCTTC. Full variable domain (outside the CDR3, taken from reference TRBV7-2 and TRBJ2-1): GAGVSQSPSNKVTEKGKDVELRCDPISGHTALYWYRQSLGQGLEFLIYFQGNSAPDKSGLPSDRFSAERTGGSVSTLTIQRTQQEDSAVYLCASTQSSPYNEQFFGPGTRLTVL.

This chain uses TRBV2 with TRBJ1-1; TRBD1 matches 11 bases. J gave up 5 bases and V 8 bases, and 7 bases lay outside the gene matches. This CDR3 has 14 amino acids. Germline CDR1 SNHLY, CDR2 FYNNEI. The CDR3 DNA sequence: TGTGCCAGCGCCCCCGGGGACAGGGGGACTGAAGCTTTCTTT. Amino acids: CASAPGDRGTEAFF. The full variable domain, rest sourced from reference TRBV2 and TRBJ1-1, is EPEVTQTPSHQVTQMGQEVILRCVPISNHLYFYWYRQILGQKVEFLVSFYNNEISEKSEIFDDQFSVERPDGSNFTLKIRSTKLEDSAMYFCASAPGDRGTEAFFGQGTRLTVV.

The chain combines TRBV27 with TRBJ1-1; no definite D call. CDR1 and CDR2 (germline): MNHEY, SMNVEV (reference sequence). The CDR3 extends over 14 amino acids. V was cut by 2 bases and J by 0 bases, with 7 bases left in between. The CDR3, as DNA: TGTGCCAGCAGTTTAAGTATAATGAACACTGAAGCTTTCTTT. It specifies CASSLSIMNTEAFF.

The chain joins TRBV9 to TRBJ2-7, with D unclear. CDR3 length equals 13 residues. Germline V gene lookup returns CDR1 SGDLS and CDR2 YYNGEE. V dropped 2 bases and J dropped 7 bases, with 13 bases sitting between them. The CDR3 spells CASSVTLRGEQYF. For the CDR3, the DNA is TGTGCCAGCAGCGTTACTTTACGTGGGGAGCAGTACTTC.

This clone was found once. The chain employs TRBV28 and TRBJ2-3; TRBD1 agrees at 7 bases. The CDR3 runs 13 residues. Unmatched junction bases numbered 1, after V lost 5 bases and J lost 2 bases. The germline gives CDR1 MDHEN, CDR2 SYDVKM. CDR3 bases: TGTGCCAGCAGTGACAGGGCCACAGATACGCAGTATTTT. Its protein product is CASSDRATDTQYF.

The chain links TRBV28 to TRBJ2-3; D remains ambiguous. CDR3 size: 17 residues. The germline CDR1 and CDR2 sequences are MDHEN and SYDVKM. The V and J ends lost 3 bases and 2 bases respectively, with 18 bases between them. CDR3 residues: CASSFSQPSTFTDTQYF. CDR3 nucleotides: TGTGCCAGCAGTTTCTCCCAGCCATCGACCTTCACAGATACGCAGTATTTT.

The chain recombines TRBV7-9 with TRBJ2-7; 11 bases are a match to TRBD2. V gave up 2 bases and J gave up 4 bases; unmatched junction bases: 7. The V gene's germline CDR1 is SEHNR and CDR2 FQNEAQ (reference sequence). This CDR3 comprises 16 residues. For the CDR3, the DNA is TGTGCCAGCAGCTTACCCCAGGGACTAGCGGATTACGAGCAGTACTTC. Its translation is CASSLPQGLADYEQYF.

The chain carries TRBV18 and TRBJ1-5; TRBD1 is a possible D gene (5 bases). This CDR3 is 15 amino acids long. The germline V gene encodes CDR1 KGHSH and CDR2 LQKENI. Trimming took off 4 bases at V and 5 bases at J, with 15 bases between the two ends. CDR3 in DNA: TGTGCCAGCTCACTTGGGACGGACAAAGATCAGCCCCAGCATTTT. Its protein is CASSLGTDKDQPQHF.

This clone was seen a handful of times. Here the CDR3 DNA reads TGTGCCAGCAGCACTAGCGGCAATGAGCAGTTCTTC. Translating gives CASSTSGNEQFF. The chain carries TRBV5-6 and TRBJ2-1; 8 nucleotides match TRBD2. The length of the CDR3 is 12 residues. CDR1 SGHDT and CDR2 YYEEEE come from the germline V gene. V shed 4 bases, J shed 6 bases, and the junction held 0 bases outside the gene matches.

The V gene is TRBV30, the J gene TRBJ2-1; no reliable D call. Germline lookup yields CDR1 GTSNPN and CDR2 SVGIG (reference sequence). CDR3 length: 14 residues. V lost 0 bases and J lost 8, with 14 bases in between. The DNA of the CDR3 is TGTGCCTGGAGTGTAAGGATAGCCGGAGATGAGCAGTTCTTC. Amino acids: CAWSVRIAGDEQFF.

This sequence joins TRBV29-1 and TRBJ2-5, with a weak D call TRBD2 (5 bases). This CDR3 has 13 amino acids. Germline V CDR1 and CDR2: SQVTM, ANQGSEA. The V end was cut by 4 bases, the J end by 0 bases, with 9 bases between. CDR3 nucleotides: TGCAGCGTTGCTCAGCGGTACCAAGAGACCCAGTACTTC. As protein: CSVAQRYQETQYF.

The chain recombines TRBV5-4 with TRBJ2-1, with TRBD1 matching 9 bases. The CDR3 contains 17 residues. The V and J ends lost 2 bases and 10 bases, in that order; junction bases with no gene match: 16. CDR1 and CDR2 (germline): SGHNT, YYREEE (reference sequence). Here the CDR3 DNA reads TGTGCCAGCAGCTTATTTTCAGGGGGACAGGGTGAATGGGAGCAGTTCTTC. Encoded protein: CASSLFSGGQGEWEQFF.

The J gene is TRBJ2-3, the V gene TRBV4-1; D is possibly TRBD1 or TRBD2 (5 bases each). Per germline, CDR1 MGHRA and CDR2 YSYEKL. This CDR3 spans 13 amino acids. V was cut by 2 bases and J by 6 bases, with 9 bases left in between. The CDR3 loop is CASSQQGTDTQYF. Written as DNA, the CDR3 is TGCGCCAGCAGCCAACAAGGGACGGATACGCAGTATTTT.

This clone has more than one count but fewer than ten. The chain recombines TRBV12-5 with TRBJ2-2; D not certain. Germline-derived CDR1 and CDR2 are LGHNT and FRNRAP. The CDR3 totals 15 residues. With 1 base removed from V and 2 bases from J, the gap between germline ends came to 8 bases. The CDR3 bases are TGTGCTAGTGGTTTGGGACTCCTTAACACCGGGGAGCTGTTTTTT. Translating it yields CASGLGLLNTGELFF. Full variable domain (missing parts from reference TRBV12-5 and TRBJ2-2): DARVTQTPRHKVTEMGQEVTMRCQPILGHNTVFWYRQTMMQGLELLAYFRNRAPLDDSGMPKDRFSAEMPDATLATLKIQPSEPRDSAVYFCASGLGLLNTGELFFGEGSRLTVL.

The rearrangement joins TRBV15 to TRBJ1-5, with a tentative D call TRBD1 (6 bases). This CDR3 spans 14 amino acids. The germline V gene encodes CDR1 LNHNV and CDR2 YYDKDF (reference sequence). The V and J ends lost 5 bases and 7 bases respectively, with 15 bases between them. CDR3 in amino acids: CATSSQGFWQPQHF. The CDR3 nucleotides are TGTGCCACCAGCTCACAGGGATTCTGGCAGCCCCAGCATTTT.

This clone counts as medium-sized. The genes are TRBV10-3 and TRBJ2-1; possibly TRBD1 for D (5 bases). The ends were cut back, 2 bases at V and 8 bases at J, with 16 bases in the middle. Germline-derived CDR1 and CDR2 are ENHRY and SYGVKD. CDR3 length: 15 residues. The CDR3 protein is CAISEGLQVQDEQFF. CDR3 DNA: TGTGCCATCAGTGAGGGATTGCAAGTACAGGATGAGCAGTTCTTC.

The sample holds a few counts of this clone. The chain uses TRBV6-6 and TRBJ1-2; the match to TRBD1 covers 12 bases. This CDR3 spans 15 amino acids. The V and J ends lost 7 bases and 7 bases, in that order; junction bases with no gene match: 10. The V gene's germline CDR1 is MNHNY and CDR2 SVGAGI (reference sequence). The CDR3 reads CASTPDGTGGTGYTF. The CDR3 region has the DNA TGTGCCAGCACTCCAGACGGGACAGGGGGCACTGGCTACACCTTC.

This clone is labeled as medium-sized. The CDR3 here is CASSIGYGGSNTEAFF. CDR3 DNA: TGTGCCAGTAGTATTGGCTACGGGGGGTCGAACACTGAAGCTTTCTTT. The V and J genes are TRBV19 and TRBJ1-1; D perhaps matches TRBD1 (5 bases). This CDR3 region has 16 residues. CDR1 is LNHDA and CDR2 is SQIVND in the germline V gene (reference sequence). V was trimmed by 3 bases and J by 1 base, leaving 15 bases between them.

The chain has TRBV11-2 and TRBJ2-3; possible D gene TRBD2, 5 bases. The CDR3 is 14 amino acids. Germline CDR1 is SGHAT and CDR2 is FQNNGV. V was trimmed by 5 bases and J by 5 bases, leaving 14 bases between them. CDR3 in amino acids: CASSLFSRGDTQYF. DNA of the CDR3: TGTGCCAGCAGCCTGTTTTCACGGGGAGATACGCAGTATTTT. Complete variable domain (other parts from reference TRBV11-2 and TRBJ2-3): EAGVAQSPRYKIIEKRQSVAFWCNPISGHATLYWYQQILGQGPKLLIQFQNNGVVDDSQLPKDRFSAERLKGVDSTLKIQPAKLEDSAVYLCASSLFSRGDTQYFGPGTRLTVL.

The V and J genes are TRBV29-1 and TRBJ1-2; 7 nucleotides line up with TRBD1. Germline CDR1 is SQVTM and CDR2 is ANQGSEA. Losses at the gene ends were 6 bases for V and 3 bases for J; bases not matched to a gene: 7. This CDR3 has 13 residues. The CDR3 is CSVLQGSDYGYTF. DNA of the CDR3: TGCAGCGTATTACAGGGGTCGGACTATGGCTACACCTTC.

The table lists this clone with a few counts. At one end, the junction sequence differs from germline, possibly due to a read error. The chain is built from TRBV6-1 and TRBJ2-5; D may be TRBD1 or TRBD2 (5 bases each). This CDR3 region has 14 residues. The germline V gene encodes CDR1 MNHNS and CDR2 SASEGT. The DNA of the CDR3 is TGTGCCAGCAGGGAAGGGGCGGGCCGGGAGACCCAGTACTTC. This codes for CASREGAGRETQYF.

The genes are TRBV2 and TRBJ2-7, with unresolved D. V was clipped by 8 bases and J by 6 bases, with 11 bases between them. The CDR3 is made up of 11 amino acids. Per germline, CDR1 SNHLY and CDR2 FYNNEI. This CDR3 reads CASLSYTEQYF. The DNA for the CDR3 is TGTGCCAGCTTATCCTACACCGAGCAGTACTTC.

This clone occurred a few times. The V and J genes are TRBV7-9 and TRBJ2-3; D is ambiguous. The CDR3 totals 14 residues. Per the germline V gene, CDR1 is SEHNR and CDR2 is FQNEAQ (reference sequence). The ends were cut back, 3 bases at V and 0 bases at J, with 7 bases in the middle. In nucleotides, the CDR3 is TGTGCCAGCAGCTTTGACCGAAGCACAGATACGCAGTATTTT. Translating gives CASSFDRSTDTQYF. The full variable domain, with the rest looked up from reference TRBV7-9 and TRBJ2-3, is DTGVSQNPRHKITKRGQNVTFRCDPISEHNRLYWYRQTLGQGPEFLTYFQNEAQLEKSRLLSDRFSAERPKGSFSTLEIQRTEQGDSAMYLCASSFDRSTDTQYFGPGTRLTVL.

As to this clone: This sample includes further DNA sequences coding for the same CDR3. The chain has TRBV7-2 and TRBJ2-1, with 10 bases fitting TRBD2. Germline V gene lookup returns CDR1 SGHTA and CDR2 FQGNSA. The V segment lost 6 bases and the J segment 0 bases; nucleotides outside the gene matches: 2. The CDR3 length is 15 residues. The CDR3 DNA follows: TGTGCCAGCAGAGCTAGCGGGAGCTCCTACAATGAGCAGTTCTTC. It is translated as CASRASGSSYNEQFF.

J is TRBJ1-6 and V is TRBV7-9; D possibly corresponds to TRBD1 (5 bases). V was clipped by 5 bases and J by 10 bases, with 18 bases between them. The germline V gene encodes CDR1 SEHNR and CDR2 FQNEAQ (reference sequence). The CDR3 length is 15 residues. The chain's CDR3 is CASSRWSGEGSPLHF. CDR3 DNA sequence: TGTGCCAGCAGCCGCTGGTCGGGGGAGGGGTCACCCCTCCACTTT.

Written as DNA, the CDR3 is TGCAGCGTTTCCGGGACAGCTAATGAAAAACTGTTTTTT. This gives the protein CSVSGTANEKLFF. The chain is built from TRBV29-1 and TRBJ1-4; 7 nucleotides agree with TRBD1. There are 13 residues in the CDR3. The V gene's germline CDR1 is SQVTM and CDR2 ANQGSEA. V dropped 5 bases and J dropped 3; count of bases not matched to a gene: 3.

This clone was seen just once. The J gene is TRBJ2-1, the V gene TRBV7-3, with D tentatively TRBD1 (5 bases). V was clipped by 5 bases and J by 8 bases, with 22 bases between them. The germline V gene encodes CDR1 SGHTA and CDR2 FQGTGA. The CDR3 runs 16 residues. CDR3 amino acids: CASSLSGTPGLYEQFF. CDR3 sequence (DNA): TGTGCCAGCAGCCTCTCGGGTACCCCAGGGTTGTATGAGCAGTTCTTC.